The next 20 T cell receptor beta chains were all read from a single sample in a study of T cells in Graves' hyperthyroidism and ophthalmopathy. RNA transcripts yielded amplified TCR beta CDR3 regions. The TCR CDR3 was amplified in a first-round RT-PCR using the HTBI primer set. TCRdb re-derived calls from the multiplex PCR reads in MiXCR, one entry per CDR3 protein. Of some 300,000 distinct CDR3 sequences in the sample, around a fifth were seen once. The material sequenced was blood. These receptors all come from a man aged 50 or older with Graves' ophthalmopathy.

Ten or more counts support this clonotype. J is TRBJ2-5 and V is TRBV20-1; 13 nucleotides line up with TRBD2. CDR1 is DFQATT and CDR2 is SNEGSKA in the germline V gene (reference sequence). The CDR3 extends over 18 amino acids. In DNA form, the CDR3 reads TGCAGCACCCTATTGACCGGGACTAGCGGGAAGTACCAAGAGACCCAGTACTTC. Amino acids: CSTLLTGTSGKYQETQYF.

This sequence joins TRBV12-3 or TRBV12-4 and TRBJ1-2, with 7 positions matching TRBD1. V was clipped by 0 bases and J by 10 bases; unmatched bases: 8. This CDR3 spans 14 amino acids. The CDR3 spells CASSLAAIRGTYTF. CDR3 DNA: TGTGCCAGCAGTTTAGCGGCTATCAGGGGGACCTACACCTTC.

In its sample, this clonotype was seen many times. The V and J genes are TRBV19 and TRBJ1-1, with a possible D match to TRBD1 (5 bases). Per the germline V gene, CDR1 is LNHDA and CDR2 is SQIVND (reference sequence). This CDR3 contains 15 residues. Trimming stripped 9 bases from V and 0 bases from J, with 17 bases between. In DNA form, the CDR3 reads TGTGCCAGCAGCTTATCGGGGCAGTTGAACACTGAAGCTTTCTTT. Its protein product is CASSLSGQLNTEAFF.

In this sample, this clonotype turned up a few times. The CDR3 reads CSARETGYSNQPQHF. CDR3 nucleotide sequence: TGCAGTGCTAGGGAAACAGGTTATAGCAATCAGCCCCAGCATTTT. The rearrangement joins TRBV20-1 to TRBJ1-5, with a weak D call TRBD1 (5 bases). V was trimmed by 3 bases and J by 0 bases, leaving 12 bases between them. The germline CDR1 and CDR2 sequences are DFQATT and SNEGSKA (reference sequence). The CDR3 is 15 amino acids.

The sample holds many counts of this clonotype. The rearrangement links TRBV5-1 to TRBJ2-1; D gene ambiguous. The CDR3 is 13 residues long. Trimming took off 1 base at V and 10 bases at J, with 12 bases between the two ends. Germline CDR1 and CDR2: SGHRS and YFSETQ. The CDR3 reads CASSLKPLGEQFF. In DNA, the CDR3 is TGCGCCAGCAGCTTGAAACCGCTAGGCGAGCAGTTCTTC.

In its sample, this clonotype was seen many times. V gene TRBV19 combines with J gene TRBJ2-1, with unresolved D. The V end was cut by 8 bases, the J end by 3 bases, with 5 bases between. Per germline, CDR1 LNHDA and CDR2 SQIVND (reference sequence). The CDR3 is 11 residues long. The CDR3, as DNA: TGTGCCAGTGCCGGCTACAATGAGCAGTTCTTC. Encoded protein: CASAGYNEQFF.

This chain uses TRBV19 with TRBJ2-7; D unresolved. The CDR3 has 14 residues. Germline CDR1 is LNHDA and CDR2 is SQIVND (reference sequence). Trimming pared 5 bases from V and 4 bases from J, leaving 15 bases between. The CDR3 region is CASSPKFGPYEQYF. Written as DNA, the CDR3 is TGTGCCAGTAGTCCCAAATTTGGACCATACGAGCAGTACTTC.

This clonotype showed up just a few times. The CDR3 here is CSVGTTGVFNEQFF. For the CDR3, the DNA is TGCAGCGTTGGAACAACAGGGGTCTTTAATGAGCAGTTCTTC. This chain links TRBV20-1 with TRBJ2-1, with 7 bases lining up with TRBD1. The CDR3 spans 14 residues. The germline CDR1 and CDR2 sequences are DFQATT and SNEGSKA (reference sequence).

Regarding this clonotype: Given the absence of the conserved phenylalanine or tryptophan at the CDR3 end, a read error is likely. The chain joins TRBV9 to TRBJ2-7; 8 bases are shared with TRBD1. V gave up 3 bases and J gave up 3 bases; unmatched junction bases: 5. The CDR3 consists of 14 residues. Germline V gene sequence: CDR1 SGDLS, CDR2 YYNGEE. The CDR3, as DNA: TGTGCCAGCAGCGCCGGACAGGGTGGCTACGAGCAGTACCTC. It is translated as CASSAGQGGYEQYL.

This clonotype was seen ten or more times. This chain links TRBV12-3 or TRBV12-4 with TRBJ1-1; D unclear. Trimming shortened V by 4 bases and J by 0 bases, and 18 bases separated the two germline ends. This CDR3 spans 17 amino acids. This chain's CDR3 is CASSSTGVKVMNTEAFF. The CDR3 DNA sequence: TGTGCCAGCAGTTCCACCGGAGTTAAGGTGATGAACACTGAAGCTTTCTTT.

The chain uses TRBV6-1 and TRBJ2-5; possible D gene TRBD2, 5 bases. CDR3 length: 13 residues. The germline V gene encodes CDR1 MNHNS and CDR2 SASEGT. V was trimmed by 6 bases and J by 4 bases, leaving 12 bases between them. The CDR3 spells CASSQTRVETQYF. In DNA form, the CDR3 reads TGTGCCAGCAGCCAAACTAGGGTAGAGACCCAGTACTTC.

This chain links TRBV6-1 with TRBJ2-7; 10 nucleotides match TRBD2. CDR3 length: 15 amino acids. Germline trimming cut 0 bases from V and 4 bases from J; bases unmatched to any gene: 3. The germline V gene has CDR1 MNHNS and CDR2 SASEGT. Here the CDR3 DNA reads TGTGCCAGCAGTGAAGCACTAGCGGGAAGATACGAGCAGTACTTC. It codes for CASSEALAGRYEQYF.

This clonotype showed up many times. The rearrangement joins TRBV11-2 to TRBJ1-1, with D tentatively TRBD1 (5 bases). The ends were cut back, 3 bases at V and 0 bases at J, with 14 bases in the middle. CDR1 and CDR2 from the germline V gene are SGHAT and FQNNGV. The CDR3 sequence is 16 residues long. The CDR3: CASSFWGVRLNTEAFF. The CDR3 region has the DNA TGTGCCAGCAGCTTTTGGGGGGTGAGATTGAACACTGAAGCTTTCTTT.

The chain couples TRBV18 to TRBJ2-7; 14 bases map to TRBD2. Trimming removed 3 bases from V and 5 bases from J; junction bases left unmatched: 3. The CDR3 sequence is 15 residues long. CDR1 KGHSH and CDR2 LQKENI come from the germline V gene. The CDR3 coding sequence is TGTGCCAGCTCACCGGGACTAGCGGGAGTGGACGAGCAGTACTTC. Its protein product is CASSPGLAGVDEQYF. The full variable domain, its missing parts supplied by reference TRBV18 and TRBJ2-7, is NAGVMQNPRHLVRRRGQEARLRCSPMKGHSHVYWYRQLPEEGLKFMVYLQKENIIDESGMPKERFSAEFPKEGPSILRIQQVVRGDSAAYFCASSPGLAGVDEQYFGPGTRLTVT.

This clonotype was seen many times. The J gene is TRBJ1-5, the V gene TRBV28; 8 positions match TRBD1. CDR3 size: 15 residues. The germline gives CDR1 MDHEN, CDR2 SYDVKM. J gave up 6 bases and V 4 bases, and 8 bases lay outside the gene matches. This chain's CDR3 is CASSSQGAISQPQHF. CDR3 nucleotides: TGTGCCAGCAGTTCTCAGGGGGCGATAAGTCAGCCCCAGCATTTT.

About this clonotype itself: The germline gene is not matched at one end of the junction; a read error may be the cause. The V and J genes are TRBV20-1 and TRBJ2-7; 12 bases align to TRBD2. The germline V gene encodes CDR1 DFQATT and CDR2 SNEGSKA (reference sequence). The CDR3 extends over 15 amino acids. DNA of the CDR3: TGCAGTGCTAGTGGACTAGCGGGGATCTCCTACGAGCGGTACTTC. Translation: CSASGLAGISYERYF.

The CDR3 here is CATSDFFSQAQYF. The CDR3 coding sequence is TGTGCCACCAGTGATTTCTTCAGCCAGGCGCAGTATTTT. V is TRBV24-1 and J is TRBJ2-3; no reliable D call. Germline V lookup: CDR1 KGHDR, CDR2 SFDVKD. V was shortened by 1 base and J by 10 bases, with 11 bases between the two germline ends. The CDR3 covers 13 residues.

The rearrangement uses TRBV20-1 and TRBJ2-3; 12 bases are a match to TRBD1. The CDR3 runs 16 residues. Germline CDR1 and CDR2: DFQATT and SNEGSKA (reference sequence). V lost 0 bases, J lost 5 bases, and 6 bases stayed unmatched. The CDR3 protein is CSARDWGQGAKDTQYF. In nucleotides, the CDR3 is TGCAGTGCTAGAGATTGGGGACAGGGGGCCAAAGATACGCAGTATTTT.

As for this clonotype: This CDR3 is missing its conserved last phenylalanine or tryptophan, likely due to a read error. The J gene is TRBJ1-5, the V gene TRBV2, with TRBD1 matching 10 bases. This CDR3 is built from 13 residues. Trimming took 7 bases from V and 5 from J; bases not matched to a gene: 2. Per the germline V gene, CDR1 is SNHLY and CDR2 is FYNNEI. The CDR3 coding sequence is TGTGCCAGCAAGGGGACAGGGGATCAGCCCCAGCATCTT. It specifies CASKGTGDQPQHL.

The table lists this clonotype with a few counts. This sequence joins TRBV11-2 and TRBJ2-7; D may be TRBD1 (5 bases). The V gene lost 6 bases and the J gene lost 2 bases, with 8 bases spanning the gap. The V gene's germline CDR1 is SGHAT and CDR2 FQNNGV. The CDR3 is made up of 12 amino acids. The DNA of the CDR3 is TGTGCCAGCAGGGTAGGGGCCTACGAGCAGTACTTC. Amino acid sequence: CASRVGAYEQYF.